The sequence of this T cell receptor (beta chain) was determined in a study of cytomegalovirus exposure and HLA in healthy donors. The V gene's germline CDR1 is MNHNY and CDR2 SVGAGI (reference sequence). Germline trimming cut 8 bases from V and 4 bases from J; bases unmatched to any gene: 8. CDR3 size: 14 residues. With 60 Vbeta and 13 Jbeta primers, the PCR was carried out. Sequencing was performed with immunoSEQ multiplex PCR; in TCRdb, only in-frame clones are kept and a portion is missing. Counted here are around 130,000 clones, approximately 85% occurring once; the ten biggest clones make up 0.4% to 0.55%. Donors were ostensibly healthy at sampling, although undocumented immune exposures were probable.

The specimen sequenced was PBMCs. The clonotype comes from a woman in her thirties or forties in good health and CMV-seronegative. V gene TRBV6-6 combines with J gene TRBJ1-2; TRBD1 matches 9 bases. CDR3 sequence reads: CASWDRATRYGYTF. The CDR3, as DNA: TGTGCCAGCTGGGACAGGGCGACCCGCTATGGCTACACCTTC.